This passage covers 29 T cell receptor beta chains from one sample sequenced in a study of T cell responses to AZD1222 COVID-19 vaccine. The assay was immunoSEQ multiplex PCR, and TCRdb's table has in-frame clones only and misses some. Of about 120,000 clones listed, about 85% are singletons. Specimen: peripheral blood, collected on day 0 of AZD1222 vaccination. Source of these receptors: an adult in good health.

The gene calls are TRBV9 and TRBJ1-6; D is unclear. V lost 0 bases to trimming and J lost 5 bases, with 6 bases between them. The CDR3 spans 14 residues. Looked up from germline, CDR1 is SGDLS and CDR2 is YYNGEE. The CDR3 nucleotides read TGTGCCAGCAGCGTAGCCGCCAATAATTCACCCCTCCACTTT. This translates into CASSVAANNSPLHF. The variable domain in full, completed from reference TRBV9 and TRBJ1-6, reads DSGVTQTPKHLITATGQRVTLRCSPRSGDLSVYWYQQSLDQGLQFLIQYYNGEERAKGNILERFSAQQFPDLHSELNLSSLELGDSALYFCASSVAANNSPLHFGNGTRLTVT.

This clone came up a few times. This chain uses TRBV28 with TRBJ1-1; D is ambiguous. The germline CDR1 and CDR2 sequences are MDHEN and SYDVKM. The CDR3 is 12 amino acids. Trimming left V 8 bases short and J 3 bases short, with 10 bases between. CDR3 amino acids: CASGPRHTEAFF. The CDR3 DNA is TGTGCCAGCGGGCCCAGGCACACTGAAGCTTTCTTT.

V is TRBV7-9 and J is TRBJ2-5, with 10 bases lining up with TRBD2. Per germline, CDR1 SEHNR and CDR2 FQNEAQ (reference sequence). The CDR3 loop spans 13 amino acids. With 6 bases clipped from V and 7 bases from J, the junction kept 5 bases outside the gene matches. Here the CDR3 reads CASSSEREGTQYF. CDR3 coding DNA: TGTGCCAGCAGTTCTGAGCGGGAGGGGACCCAGTACTTC.

The CDR3 region is CASSLQPGTYNEQFF. CDR3 coding DNA: TGCGCCAGCAGCCTCCAACCGGGAACCTACAATGAGCAGTTCTTC. V usage is TRBV5-1 and J usage is TRBJ2-1; tentative D call: TRBD2 (5 bases). V lost 4 bases and J lost 2, with 13 bases in between. The CDR3 spans 15 residues. From germline, CDR1 is SGHRS and CDR2 YFSETQ. The full variable domain, its missing parts supplied by reference TRBV5-1 and TRBJ2-1, is KAGVTQTPRYLIKTRGQQVTLSCSPISGHRSVSWYQQTPGQGLQFLFEYFSETQRNKGNFPGRFSGRQFSNSRSEMNVSTLELGDSALYLCASSLQPGTYNEQFFGPGTRLTVL.

The V and J genes are TRBV7-3 and TRBJ1-1; D gene ambiguous. CDR3 length: 13 residues. Germline CDR1 and CDR2: SGHTA and FQGTGA. Trimming removed 1 base from V and 2 bases from J, with 5 bases in between. For the CDR3, the DNA is TGTGCCAGCAGCTTAAACAGCAACACTGAAGCTTTCTTT. Protein: CASSLNSNTEAFF. Drawing the rest from reference TRBV7-3 and TRBJ1-1, the complete variable domain is GAGVSQTPSNKVTEKGKYVELRCDPISGHTALYWYRQSLGQGPEFLIYFQGTGAADDSGLPNDRFFAVRPEGSVSTLKIQRTERGDSAVYLCASSLNSNTEAFFGQGTRLTVV.

DNA for the CDR3: TGCGCCAGCAGCCAAGCCTCGGGGTTTCTCTACAATGAGCAGTTCTTC. Its protein is CASSQASGFLYNEQFF. The chain recombines TRBV4-1 with TRBJ2-1; weak D call: TRBD2 (5 bases). CDR1 MGHRA and CDR2 YSYEKL come from the germline V gene. V was shortened by 1 base and J by 3 bases, with 13 bases between the two germline ends. This CDR3 is built from 16 residues.

Here the CDR3 reads CASGGGRSYNEQFF. The CDR3, as DNA: TGTGCCAGCGGGGGCGGGAGGTCCTACAATGAGCAGTTCTTC. V gene TRBV28 combines with J gene TRBJ2-1; 8 nucleotides align to TRBD2. V shed 8 bases, J shed 1 base, and the junction held 4 bases outside the gene matches. The CDR3 sequence is 14 residues long. Germline CDR1 reads MDHEN; CDR2 reads SYDVKM.

The CDR3 bases are TGCGCCAGCAGCGCACGGAACCCCTCAATAGGCGGGGGGGTGTACAATGAGCAGTTCTTC. Amino acid sequence: CASSARNPSIGGGVYNEQFF. V usage is TRBV5-1 and J usage is TRBJ2-1, with 9 bases matching TRBD2. The CDR3 sequence is 20 residues long. After removal of 4 bases from V and 4 bases from J, the junction contained 21 bases not matched to a gene. CDR1 is SGHRS and CDR2 is YFSETQ in the germline V gene.

This chain uses TRBV29-1 with TRBJ2-7, with D perhaps TRBD1 or TRBD2 (5 bases each). There are 13 residues in the CDR3. The V gene lost 3 bases and the J gene lost 4 bases, with 13 bases spanning the gap. CDR1 is SQVTM and CDR2 is ANQGSEA in the germline V gene. This CDR3 is CSVDGGGWYEQYF. CDR3 sequence (DNA): TGCAGCGTTGATGGGGGTGGGTGGTACGAGCAGTACTTC.

The V call is TRBV4-3, the J call TRBJ1-4, with 7 bases that match TRBD1. V lost 8 bases and J lost 7; bases outside the gene matches: 7. This CDR3 comprises 13 residues. Germline CDR1 LGHNA, CDR2 YSLEER. CDR3 sequence reads: CASGDRETEKLFF. The CDR3 DNA sequence: TGCGCCAGCGGAGACAGGGAGACTGAAAAACTGTTTTTT.

The chain couples TRBV7-9 to TRBJ1-2, with D perhaps matching TRBD1 (5 bases). Germline V gene sequence: CDR1 SEHNR, CDR2 FQNEAQ (reference sequence). V gave up 0 bases and J gave up 5 bases, with 16 bases separating them. This CDR3 has 16 amino acids. The CDR3 coding sequence is TGTGCCAGCAGCTTAGCGCTTTCGGGGGTTCCATATGGCTACACCTTC. This translates into CASSLALSGVPYGYTF.

CDR3 sequence (DNA): TGTGCCAGCTCACCTACCGGACAAGAGGGAAGAGGCACTGAAGCTTTCTTT. This encodes CASSPTGQEGRGTEAFF. The gene calls are TRBV18 and TRBJ1-1, with D possibly matching TRBD1 (5 bases). Germline V gene lookup returns CDR1 KGHSH and CDR2 LQKENI. This CDR3 region has 17 residues. V shed 3 bases and J shed 4 bases, with 21 bases lying between them.

The chain employs TRBV14 and TRBJ2-1, with 13 bases aligning to TRBD2. V trimming: 3 bases; J trimming: 3 bases; junction bases outside the gene matches: 8. Germline assignment: CDR1 SGHDN and CDR2 FVKESK. The CDR3 has 18 amino acids. The DNA for the CDR3 is TGTGCCAGCAGCCACGTTACAGGGACTAGCGGGGTCTACAATGAGCAGTTCTTC. This sequence encodes CASSHVTGTSGVYNEQFF.

The chain recombines TRBV5-4 with TRBJ2-1, with TRBD1 identical over 7 bases. The CDR3 contains 15 residues. Germline CDR1 reads SGHNT; CDR2 reads YYREEE (reference sequence). The V and J ends lost 4 bases and 6 bases, in that order; junction bases with no gene match: 10. The CDR3 DNA reads as TGTGCCAGCAGCACTCCGGGACAGAGCCTCAATGAGCAGTTCTTC. Its translation is CASSTPGQSLNEQFF.

This clone is a singleton in its sample. The V and J genes are TRBV4-3 and TRBJ1-2; no definite D call. Trimming shortened V by 3 bases and J by 3 bases, and 11 bases separated the two germline ends. CDR1 is LGHNA, CDR2 YSLEER, per germline. The CDR3 runs 14 residues. The CDR3 region is CASSQLGIDYGYTF. CDR3 DNA sequence: TGCGCCAGCAGCCAGCTAGGGATCGACTATGGCTACACCTTC.

The chain uses TRBV28 and TRBJ2-1; D not resolved. The V and J ends lost 0 bases and 5 bases respectively, with 11 bases between them. Germline CDR1 reads MDHEN; CDR2 reads SYDVKM. The CDR3 extends over 15 amino acids. CDR3 amino acids: CASSLWPGVNNEQFF. The CDR3, as DNA: TGTGCCAGCAGTTTATGGCCAGGAGTTAACAATGAGCAGTTCTTC.

This sequence joins TRBV6-1 and TRBJ2-3, with 11 bases aligning to TRBD2. CDR1 is MNHNS and CDR2 is SASEGT in the germline V gene. CDR3 length equals 17 residues. J was trimmed by 6 bases and V by 4 bases; bases with no gene match: 12. CDR3 DNA sequence: TGTGCCAGCAGTGCCTCCGGGACTAGCGGTCTGGCGGATACGCAGTATTTT. Translating it yields CASSASGTSGLADTQYF.

The chain combines TRBV5-1 with TRBJ1-1; tentatively, D is TRBD1 (5 bases). The CDR3 extends over 15 amino acids. Germline CDR1 SGHRS, CDR2 YFSETQ. With 0 bases removed from V and 3 bases from J, the gap between germline ends came to 12 bases. CDR3 coding DNA: TGCGCCAGCAGCTTGGCGGGGGTCGGTGACACTGAAGCTTTCTTT. Protein: CASSLAGVGDTEAFF.

The chain joins TRBV11-3 to TRBJ1-2; no clear D. This CDR3 is built from 11 residues. V was clipped by 5 bases and J by 7 bases, with 8 bases between them. Germline V gene sequence: CDR1 SGHNT, CDR2 YENEEA. Here the CDR3 reads CASSPWLGYTF. CDR3 nucleotides: TGTGCCAGCAGCCCCTGGCTTGGCTACACCTTC.

The chain joins TRBV7-2 to TRBJ1-1, with D hard to call. The CDR3 covers 14 residues. The germline V gene has CDR1 SGHTA and CDR2 FQGNSA. V was cut by 5 bases and J by 5 bases, with 15 bases left in between. The CDR3 DNA reads TGTGCCAGCAGCCCAGGACCCCGAGGAACTGAAGCTTTCTTT. Protein sequence: CASSPGPRGTEAFF.

This clone showed up just once. V is TRBV6-6 and J is TRBJ2-7, with 8 bases fitting TRBD1. The CDR3 runs 15 residues. Germline-derived CDR1 and CDR2 are MNHNY and SVGAGI (reference sequence). With 6 bases clipped from V and 3 bases from J, the junction kept 10 bases outside the gene matches. CDR3 sequence: CASRSGQGTFYEQYF. The CDR3 bases are TGTGCCAGCAGAAGCGGACAGGGTACCTTCTACGAGCAGTACTTC.

V gene TRBV2 combines with J gene TRBJ1-5, with TRBD1 matching over 8 bases. The CDR3 contains 13 residues. With 6 bases clipped from V and 6 bases from J, the junction kept 4 bases outside the gene matches. Germline V lookup: CDR1 SNHLY, CDR2 FYNNEI. The CDR3 loop is CASSPGTGQPQHF. For the CDR3, the DNA is TGTGCCAGCAGCCCCGGGACAGGTCAGCCCCAGCATTTT.

As for this clone: Other DNA sequences from this sample encode an identical CDR3 as well. V gene TRBV7-2 combines with J gene TRBJ1-5; D is undetermined. Per the germline V gene, CDR1 is SGHTA and CDR2 is FQGNSA. Between the trimmed V and J ends, which lost 2 bases and 4 bases, there was a span of 6 bases. The length of the CDR3 is 13 residues. DNA of the CDR3: TGTGCCAGCAGCTTAAGTCGGAATCAGCCCCAGCATTTT. Translated, it gives CASSLSRNQPQHF.

The chain is built from TRBV18 and TRBJ2-1, with D possibly matching TRBD2 (5 bases). CDR1 and CDR2 (germline): KGHSH, LQKENI. The ends were cut back, 0 bases at V and 9 bases at J, with 21 bases in the middle. This CDR3 comprises 17 residues. Here the CDR3 reads CASSPPTAGMGWGEQFF. The CDR3 DNA reads as TGTGCCAGCTCACCACCTACGGCGGGTATGGGATGGGGTGAGCAGTTCTTC.

The rearrangement links TRBV15 to TRBJ1-5; TRBD1 matches 7 bases. Germline CDR1 LNHNV, CDR2 YYDKDF (reference sequence). This CDR3 comprises 18 residues. Unmatched junction bases numbered 8, after V lost 0 bases and J lost 0 bases. CDR3: CATSRDLGGTFSNQPQHF. CDR3 nucleotide sequence: TGTGCCACCAGCAGAGATCTAGGGGGCACCTTTAGCAATCAGCCCCAGCATTTT. Using reference TRBV15 and TRBJ1-5 for the parts outside the CDR3, the full variable domain is DAMVIQNPRYQVTQFGKPVTLSCSQTLNHNVMYWYQQKSSQAPKLLFHYYDKDFNNEADTPDNFQSRRPNTSFCFLDIRSPGLGDTAMYLCATSRDLGGTFSNQPQHFGDGTRLSIL.

The chain carries TRBV15 and TRBJ2-7, with 9 bases matching TRBD1. Germline V gene lookup returns CDR1 LNHNV and CDR2 YYDKDF (reference sequence). Trimming removed 6 bases from V and 3 bases from J; junction bases left unmatched: 6. This CDR3 region has 14 residues. The CDR3 nucleotides read TGTGCCACCAGGAAGGGACAGGGAAGCTACGAGCAGTACTTC. Its protein product is CATRKGQGSYEQYF.

CDR3 protein: CSASPGGARTGELFF. The CDR3 DNA follows: TGCAGTGCTAGTCCAGGGGGCGCGAGGACCGGGGAGCTGTTTTTT. The V and J genes are TRBV20-1 and TRBJ2-2; TRBD1 matches at 8 bases. The junction had 8 bases not matched to a gene; V was cut back by 3 bases and J by 5 bases. The CDR3 contains 15 residues. CDR1 is DFQATT and CDR2 is SNEGSKA in the germline V gene (reference sequence).

The chain uses TRBV3-1 (or the pseudogene TRBV3-2) and TRBJ2-3, with 8 nucleotides matching TRBD1. CDR1 is LGHDT, CDR2 YNNKEL, per germline (reference sequence). Trimming took 2 bases from V and 4 from J; bases not matched to a gene: 2. The CDR3 totals 14 residues. CDR3 residues: CASSQPDRADTQYF. CDR3 sequence (DNA): TGTGCCAGCAGCCAACCGGACAGGGCAGATACGCAGTATTTT.

The rearrangement joins TRBV10-3 to TRBJ1-6, with D unclear. CDR3 size: 13 residues. Germline loops: CDR1 ENHRY, CDR2 SYGVKD. The V end was cut by 6 bases, the J end by 3 bases, with 6 bases between. The CDR3 is CAIRIFYNSPLHF. CDR3 DNA: TGTGCCATCAGGATCTTCTATAATTCACCCCTCCACTTT.